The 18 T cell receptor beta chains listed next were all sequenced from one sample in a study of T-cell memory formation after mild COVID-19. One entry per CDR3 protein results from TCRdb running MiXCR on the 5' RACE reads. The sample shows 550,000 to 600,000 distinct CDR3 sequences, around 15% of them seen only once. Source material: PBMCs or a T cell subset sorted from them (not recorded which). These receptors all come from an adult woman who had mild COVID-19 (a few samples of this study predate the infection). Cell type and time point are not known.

CDR3 amino acids: CATSESLAGETQYF. CDR3 DNA: TGTGCCACCAGTGAGTCTCTAGCGGGAGAGACCCAGTACTTC. V gene TRBV24-1 combines with J gene TRBJ2-5; 8 bases fit TRBD2. After removal of 4 bases from V and 4 bases from J, the junction contained 4 bases not matched to a gene. The CDR3 runs to 14 residues. Germline-derived CDR1 and CDR2 are KGHDR and SFDVKD.

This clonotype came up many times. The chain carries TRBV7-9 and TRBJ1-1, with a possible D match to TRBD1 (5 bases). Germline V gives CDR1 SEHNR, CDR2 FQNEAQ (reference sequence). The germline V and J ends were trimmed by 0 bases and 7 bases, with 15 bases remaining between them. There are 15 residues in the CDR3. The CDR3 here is CASSLALGGVREAFF. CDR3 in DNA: TGTGCCAGCAGCTTAGCGCTGGGGGGGGTGCGTGAAGCTTTCTTT.

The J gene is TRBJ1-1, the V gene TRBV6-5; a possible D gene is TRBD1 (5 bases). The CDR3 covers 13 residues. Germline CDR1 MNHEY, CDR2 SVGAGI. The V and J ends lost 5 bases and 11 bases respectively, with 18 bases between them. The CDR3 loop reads CASSDRDRAVAFF. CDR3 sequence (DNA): TGTGCCAGCAGTGACCGGGACCGCGCTGTGGCTTTCTTT.

CDR3 region: CASSFNAGRDTQYF. The DNA for the CDR3 is TGCGCCAGCAGCTTCAATGCGGGAAGGGATACGCAGTATTTT. The chain joins TRBV5-1 to TRBJ2-3; maybe TRBD2 (6 bases). The V gene lost 2 bases and the J gene lost 6 bases, with 13 bases spanning the gap. The CDR3 has 14 residues. Looked up from germline, CDR1 is SGHRS and CDR2 is YFSETQ.

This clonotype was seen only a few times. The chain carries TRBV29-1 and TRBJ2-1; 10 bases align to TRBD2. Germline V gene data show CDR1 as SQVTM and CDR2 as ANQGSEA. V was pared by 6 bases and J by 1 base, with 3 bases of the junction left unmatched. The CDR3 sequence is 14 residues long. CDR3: CSVVGLASYNEQFF. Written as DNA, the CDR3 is TGCAGCGTCGTGGGACTAGCGTCCTACAATGAGCAGTTCTTC.

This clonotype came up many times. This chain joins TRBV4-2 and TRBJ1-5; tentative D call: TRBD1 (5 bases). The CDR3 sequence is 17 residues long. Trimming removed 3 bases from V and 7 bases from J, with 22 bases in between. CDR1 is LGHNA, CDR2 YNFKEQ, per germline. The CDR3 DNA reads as TGTGCCAGCAGCCACCCTCCCCAGGGTTCGTCCGGACAGCCCCAGCATTTT. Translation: CASSHPPQGSSGQPQHF.

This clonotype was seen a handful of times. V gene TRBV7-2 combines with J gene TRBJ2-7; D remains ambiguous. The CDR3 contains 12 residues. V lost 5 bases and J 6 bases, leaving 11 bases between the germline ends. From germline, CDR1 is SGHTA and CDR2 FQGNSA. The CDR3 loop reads CASSALRAEQYF. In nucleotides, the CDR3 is TGTGCCAGCAGCGCCCTTAGGGCCGAGCAGTACTTC.

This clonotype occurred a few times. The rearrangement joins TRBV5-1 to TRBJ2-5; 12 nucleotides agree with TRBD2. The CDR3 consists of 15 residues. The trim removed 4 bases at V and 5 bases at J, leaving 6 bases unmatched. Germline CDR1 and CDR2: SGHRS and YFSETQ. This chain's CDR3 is CASSRRLAGVETQYF. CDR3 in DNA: TGCGCCAGCAGCCGCCGACTAGCGGGGGTGGAGACCCAGTACTTC.

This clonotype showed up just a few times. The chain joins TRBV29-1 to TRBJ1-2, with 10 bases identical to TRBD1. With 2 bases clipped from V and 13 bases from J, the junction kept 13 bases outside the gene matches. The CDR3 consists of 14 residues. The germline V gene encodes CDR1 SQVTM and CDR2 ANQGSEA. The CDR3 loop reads CSVERGQGVSPGTF. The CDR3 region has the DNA TGCAGCGTTGAACGCGGACAGGGGGTTTCTCCCGGCACCTTC.

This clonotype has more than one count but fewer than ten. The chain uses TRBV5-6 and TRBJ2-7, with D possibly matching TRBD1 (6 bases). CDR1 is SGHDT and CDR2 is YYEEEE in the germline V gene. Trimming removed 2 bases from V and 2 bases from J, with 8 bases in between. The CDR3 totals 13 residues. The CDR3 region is CASSLRDTYEQYF. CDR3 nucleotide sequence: TGTGCCAGCAGCTTACGGGACACCTACGAGCAGTACTTC. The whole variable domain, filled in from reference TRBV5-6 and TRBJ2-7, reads DAGVTQSPTHLIKTRGQQVTLRCSPKSGHDTVSWYQQALGQGPQFIFQYYEEEERQRGNFPDRFSGHQFPNYSSELNVNALLLGDSALYLCASSLRDTYEQYFGPGTRLTVT.

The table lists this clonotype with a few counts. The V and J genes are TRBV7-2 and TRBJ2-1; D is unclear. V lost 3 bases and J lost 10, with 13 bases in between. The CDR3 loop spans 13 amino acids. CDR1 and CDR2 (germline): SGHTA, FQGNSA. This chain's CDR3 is CASSFLDGGEQFF. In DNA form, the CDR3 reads TGTGCCAGCAGCTTTCTGGACGGTGGAGAGCAGTTCTTC.

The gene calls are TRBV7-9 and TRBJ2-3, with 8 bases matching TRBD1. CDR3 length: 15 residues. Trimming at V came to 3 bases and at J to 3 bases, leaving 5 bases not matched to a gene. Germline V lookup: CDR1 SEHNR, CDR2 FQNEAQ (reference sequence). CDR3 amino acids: CASSFQGAETDTQYF. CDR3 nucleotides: TGTGCCAGCAGCTTCCAGGGGGCAGAGACAGATACGCAGTATTTT.

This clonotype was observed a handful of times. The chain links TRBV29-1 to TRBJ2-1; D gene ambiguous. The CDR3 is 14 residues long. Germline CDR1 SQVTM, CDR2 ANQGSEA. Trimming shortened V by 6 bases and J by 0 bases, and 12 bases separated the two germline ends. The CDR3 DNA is TGCAGCGTCCTCTTTCGACTCTCCTACAATGAGCAGTTCTTC. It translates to CSVLFRLSYNEQFF.

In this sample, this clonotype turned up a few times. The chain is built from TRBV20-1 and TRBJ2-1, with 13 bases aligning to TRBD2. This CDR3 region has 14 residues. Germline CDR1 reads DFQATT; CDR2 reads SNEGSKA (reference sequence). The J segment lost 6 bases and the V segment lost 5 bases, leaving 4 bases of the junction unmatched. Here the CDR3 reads CSAHRLAGGNEQFF. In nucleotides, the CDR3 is TGCAGTGCTCACAGACTAGCGGGAGGCAATGAGCAGTTCTTC.

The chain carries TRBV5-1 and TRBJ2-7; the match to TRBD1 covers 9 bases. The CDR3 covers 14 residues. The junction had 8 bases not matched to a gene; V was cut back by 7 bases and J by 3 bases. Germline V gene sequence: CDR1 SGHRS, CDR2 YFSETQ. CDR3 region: CASATGQGFYEQYF. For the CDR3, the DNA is TGCGCCAGCGCGACGGGACAGGGCTTCTACGAGCAGTACTTC.

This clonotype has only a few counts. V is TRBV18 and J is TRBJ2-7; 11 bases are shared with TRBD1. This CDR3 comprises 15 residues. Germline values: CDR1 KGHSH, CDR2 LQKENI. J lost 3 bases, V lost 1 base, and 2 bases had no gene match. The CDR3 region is CASSPLGQGGYEQYF. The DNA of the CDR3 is TGTGCCAGCTCACCACTGGGACAGGGGGGCTACGAGCAGTACTTC.

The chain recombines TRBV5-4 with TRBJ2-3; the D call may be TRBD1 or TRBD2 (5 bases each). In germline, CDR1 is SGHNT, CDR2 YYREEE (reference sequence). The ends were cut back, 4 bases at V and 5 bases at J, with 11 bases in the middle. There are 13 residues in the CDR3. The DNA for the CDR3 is TGTGCCAGCAGCCTGGGGGACCAAGATACGCAGTATTTT. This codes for CASSLGDQDTQYF.

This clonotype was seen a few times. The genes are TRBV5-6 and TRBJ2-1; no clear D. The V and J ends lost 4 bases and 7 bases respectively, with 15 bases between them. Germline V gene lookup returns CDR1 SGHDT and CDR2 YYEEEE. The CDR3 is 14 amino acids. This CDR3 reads CASSPVAGWNEQFF. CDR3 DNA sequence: TGTGCCAGCAGCCCGGTGGCCGGATGGAATGAGCAGTTCTTC.